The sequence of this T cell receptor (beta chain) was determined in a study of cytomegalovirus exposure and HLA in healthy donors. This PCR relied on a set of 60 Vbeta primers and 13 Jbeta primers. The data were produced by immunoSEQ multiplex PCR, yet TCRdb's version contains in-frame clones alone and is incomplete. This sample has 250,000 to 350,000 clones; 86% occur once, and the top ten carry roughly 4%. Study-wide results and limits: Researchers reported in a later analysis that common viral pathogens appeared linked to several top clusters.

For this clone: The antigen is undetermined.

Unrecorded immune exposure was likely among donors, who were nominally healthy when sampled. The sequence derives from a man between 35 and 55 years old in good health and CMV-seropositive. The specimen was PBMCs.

The CDR3 DNA reads as TGTGCCAGCAGTGCCCCTGGCGGGAGCTCCTACGAGCAGTACTTC. It is translated as CASSAPGGSSYEQYF. The genes are TRBV28 and TRBJ2-7; TRBD2 matches 7 bases. Germline trimming cut 5 bases from V and 0 bases from J; bases unmatched to any gene: 7. The CDR3 loop spans 15 amino acids. CDR1 and CDR2 (germline): MDHEN, SYDVKM.